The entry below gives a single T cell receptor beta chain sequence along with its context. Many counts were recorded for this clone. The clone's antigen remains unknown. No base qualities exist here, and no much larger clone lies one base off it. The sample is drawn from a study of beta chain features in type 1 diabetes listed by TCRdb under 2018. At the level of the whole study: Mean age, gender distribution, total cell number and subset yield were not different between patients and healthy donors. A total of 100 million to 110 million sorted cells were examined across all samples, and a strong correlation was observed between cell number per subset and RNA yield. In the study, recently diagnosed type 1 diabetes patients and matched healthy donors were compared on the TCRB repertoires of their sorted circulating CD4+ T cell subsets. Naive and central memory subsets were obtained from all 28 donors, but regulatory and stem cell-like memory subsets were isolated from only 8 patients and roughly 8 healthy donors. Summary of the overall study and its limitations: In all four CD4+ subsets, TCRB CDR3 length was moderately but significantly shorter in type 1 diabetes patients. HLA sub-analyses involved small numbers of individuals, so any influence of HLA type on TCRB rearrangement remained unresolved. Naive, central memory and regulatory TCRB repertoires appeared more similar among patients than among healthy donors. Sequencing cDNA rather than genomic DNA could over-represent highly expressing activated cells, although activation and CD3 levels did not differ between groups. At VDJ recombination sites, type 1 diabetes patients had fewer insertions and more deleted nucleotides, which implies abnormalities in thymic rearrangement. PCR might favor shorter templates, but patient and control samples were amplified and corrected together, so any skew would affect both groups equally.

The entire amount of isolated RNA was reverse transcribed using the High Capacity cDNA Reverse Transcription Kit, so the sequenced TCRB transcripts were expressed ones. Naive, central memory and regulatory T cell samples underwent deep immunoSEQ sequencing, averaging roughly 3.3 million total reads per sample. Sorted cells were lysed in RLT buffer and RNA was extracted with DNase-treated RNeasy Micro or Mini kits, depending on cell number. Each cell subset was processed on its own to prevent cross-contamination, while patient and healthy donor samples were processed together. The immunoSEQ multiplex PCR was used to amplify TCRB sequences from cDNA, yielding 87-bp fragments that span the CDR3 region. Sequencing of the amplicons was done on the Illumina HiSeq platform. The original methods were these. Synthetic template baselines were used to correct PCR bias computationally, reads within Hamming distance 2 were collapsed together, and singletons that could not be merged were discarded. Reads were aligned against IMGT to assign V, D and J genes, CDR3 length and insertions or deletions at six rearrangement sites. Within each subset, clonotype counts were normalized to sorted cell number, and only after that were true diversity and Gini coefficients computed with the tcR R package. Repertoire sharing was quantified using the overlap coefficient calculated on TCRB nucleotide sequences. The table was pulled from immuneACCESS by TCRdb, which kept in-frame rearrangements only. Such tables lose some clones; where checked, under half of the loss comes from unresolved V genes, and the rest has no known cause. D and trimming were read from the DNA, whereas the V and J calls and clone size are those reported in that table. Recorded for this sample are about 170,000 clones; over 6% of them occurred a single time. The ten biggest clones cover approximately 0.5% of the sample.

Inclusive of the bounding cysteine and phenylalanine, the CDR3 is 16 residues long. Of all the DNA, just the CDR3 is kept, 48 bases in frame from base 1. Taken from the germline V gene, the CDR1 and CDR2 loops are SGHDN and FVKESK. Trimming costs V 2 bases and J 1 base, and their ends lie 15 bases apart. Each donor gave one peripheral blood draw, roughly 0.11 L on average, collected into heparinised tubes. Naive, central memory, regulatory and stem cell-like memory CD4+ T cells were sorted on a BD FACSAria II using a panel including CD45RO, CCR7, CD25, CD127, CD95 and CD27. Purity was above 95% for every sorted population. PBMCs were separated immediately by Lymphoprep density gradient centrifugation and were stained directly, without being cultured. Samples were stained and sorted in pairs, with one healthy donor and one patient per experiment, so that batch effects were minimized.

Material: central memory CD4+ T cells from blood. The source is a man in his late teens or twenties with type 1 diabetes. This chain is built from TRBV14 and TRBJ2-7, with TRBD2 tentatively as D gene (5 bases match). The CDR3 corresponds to CASSQRTAALSYEQYF. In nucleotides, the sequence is TGTGCCAGCAGCCAACGGACTGCTGCTCTATCCTACGAGCAGTACTTC.